These T cell receptor beta chains were read from a single sample in a study of immune evolution from preneoplasia to lung adenocarcinoma. Data came from immunoSEQ multiplex PCR; TCRdb stores just in-frame clones and leaves some out. Found here are 9,000 to 10,000 clones, around 90% of them singletons; the top ten hold 2% to 3%. Sequenced sample: FFPE invasive lung adenocarcinoma tissue. The origin of the receptors is a person aged 70 to 85 with invasive lung adenocarcinoma. Each CDR3 is given with its conserved first and last residue. The size field is filled for only some rows; it gives once, few, many or a size class.

TRBV14	16	TRBJ2-5	.	CASSLLGGQVQETQYF
TRBV6-1	15	TRBJ1-2	once	CASSEASAGVYGYTF
TRBV2	14	TRBJ2-1	.	CASSEKRLRNEQFF
TRBV5-6	17	TRBJ2-7	few	CASSLWAGGPPIYEQYF
TRBV19	13	TRBJ1-1	.	CASWERGWTEAFF
TRBV15	15	TRBJ2-7	.	CATSRTSGRAREQYF
TRBV28	13	TRBJ1-2	.	CASRGQGVYGYTF
TRBV6-6	13	TRBJ1-5	.	CASRRDSNQPQHF
TRBV7-6	17	TRBJ1-4	.	CASSLLSFGTGSGKLFF
TRBV4-1	15	TRBJ2-1	.	CASSPGQGAINEQFF
TRBV2	11	TRBJ1-3	.	CAPKRGNTIYF
TRBV6-5	14	TRBJ2-7	.	CASSAGQGSYEQYF
TRBV6-1	13	TRBJ1-1	.	CASRTGFGTEAFF
TRBV5-1	15	TRBJ1-4	.	CASSYQGNTNEKLFF
TRBV5-8	15	TRBJ2-6	few	CASSLEVSGANVLTF
TRBV30	13	TRBJ2-4	.	CAWSKQGGNIQYF
TRBV12-5	16	TRBJ2-7	once	CASGLASGTEPYEQYF
TRBV6-1	13	TRBJ2-1	.	CASSEVSNREQFF
TRBV7-2	15	TRBJ1-2	.	CASSFGGVTDYGYTF
TRBV4-1	17	TRBJ2-7	.	CASSQDPGRLAGYEQYF
TRBV30	15	TRBJ1-3	.	CAWSSGFSSGNTIYF
TRBV6-5	13	TRBJ1-4	once	CASRPLLSEKLFF
TRBV13	15	TRBJ2-3	.	CASSLAGGSTDTQYF
TRBV19	15	TRBJ1-5	.	CASTQFGQGNQPQHF
TRBV28	16	TRBJ1-5	.	CASSLPQTGSNQPQHF
TRBV11-2	17	TRBJ1-4	.	CASSLPPHEQRNEKLFF
TRBV7-9	14	TRBJ1-2	.	CASSLGGANYGYTF
TRBV9	17	TRBJ2-7	.	CASSVLGIHPKGYEQYF
TRBV18	13	TRBJ2-7	.	CASSPGLSYEQYF
TRBV18	12	TRBJ2-5	.	CASSVGRETQYF
TRBV1	20	TRBJ2-4	.	CTSSQDLGLAGERSKNIQYF
TRBV11-3	13	TRBJ2-1	.	CASSKATVGEQFF
TRBV28	14	TRBJ2-1	.	CASSWQGQYNEQFF
TRBV7-2	15	TRBJ2-5	once	CASSPSGTREETQYF
TRBV2	13	TRBJ2-3	.	CASSQIVRDTQYF
TRBV9	16	TRBJ2-2	.	CASSPGTSANTGELFF
TRBV7-9	14	TRBJ2-1	.	CASSLATGLDEQFF
TRBV4-2	17	TRBJ1-1	.	CASSQGSPGTEDTEAFF
TRBV7-3	14	TRBJ2-5	.	CASSLGPSQETQYF
TRBV30	15	TRBJ2-5	.	CAWESLAGAGETQYF
TRBV9	15	TRBJ2-3	once	CASSVVAGGTDTQYF
TRBV6-1	13	TRBJ2-5	few	CASARDYQETQYF
TRBV7-9	11	TRBJ2-1	.	CASSRDSEQFF
TRBV11-3	19	TRBJ2-7	.	CASSFQFMLASGRAYEQYF
TRBV6-1	15	TRBJ2-7	.	CASRPGTGNSYEQYF
TRBV5-6	15	TRBJ1-5	.	CASSLGAYSNQPQHF
TRBV30	15	TRBJ1-3	once	CACLTQGRSGNTIYF
TRBV30	13	TRBJ1-1	.	CAWSGGGNTEAFF
TRBV30	13	TRBJ1-1	.	CAWSGSGLTEAFF
TRBV6-5	14	TRBJ2-3	.	CASRQALSADTQYF